In this sample, the clone carrying this T cell receptor (beta chain) turned up once. This sample was included in a study of shared clonotypes between healthy human individuals. The germline V gene encodes CDR1 SGHNT and CDR2 YYREEE (reference sequence). This CDR3 contains 17 residues. The trim removed 1 base at V and 0 bases at J, leaving 6 bases unmatched. TCRdb's table, derived via immunoSEQ multiplex PCR, lists solely in-frame clones and lacks some. The sample has about 380,000 clones; around 96% are singletons. J is TRBJ1-4 and V is TRBV5-4; 7 nucleotides match TRBD1. The TCR originated in a man aged 25-40 years in good health. Specimen: memory CD8+ T cells sorted from blood. Subset meaning: CD45RO+ cells pooled with CCR7-negative TemRA cells. The CDR3 nucleotides are TGTGCCAGCAGCTTGATCGGTCAGGGGGCAACTAATGAAAAACTGTTTTTT. This codes for CASSLIGQGATNEKLFF.